These 9 T cell receptor beta chains were all obtained from the same sample, sequenced in a study of blood T cell repertoires in COVID-19. The data were produced by immunoSEQ multiplex PCR, yet TCRdb's version contains in-frame clones alone and is incomplete. This repertoire shows approximately 100,000 clones, 85% found once; its top ten account for approximately 2%. The sequenced sample consisted of peripheral blood. These receptors were obtained from a woman in her 70s with active or convalescent COVID-19.

The V call is TRBV7-9, the J call TRBJ2-1, with 7 nucleotides matching TRBD2. This CDR3 contains 16 residues. With 5 bases clipped from V and 2 bases from J, the junction kept 9 bases outside the gene matches. The germline CDR1 and CDR2 sequences are SEHNR and FQNEAQ (reference sequence). The CDR3 region has the DNA TGTGCCAGCAGCCCCCGTCGAGCGGGAACCTACAATGAGCAGTTCTTC. Translated, it gives CASSPRRAGTYNEQFF.

The chain combines TRBV1 with TRBJ1-3. TRBV1 is marked as a pseudogene. This CDR3 comprises 17 residues. This CDR3 is CTSSRGSPVYSGNTIYF. The CDR3 DNA reads as TGCACCAGCAGCCGCGGGTCTCCAGTATACTCTGGAAACACCATATATTTT.

The chain recombines TRBV19 with TRBJ1-2, with 7 bases identical to TRBD1. The CDR3 consists of 15 residues. Trimming took 5 bases from V and 4 from J; bases not matched to a gene: 10. Germline assignment: CDR1 LNHDA and CDR2 SQIVND (reference sequence). CDR3 sequence: CASSEGQRFFYGYTF. In DNA, the CDR3 is TGTGCCAGTAGTGAGGGACAGCGTTTCTTCTATGGCTACACCTTC.

The J gene is TRBJ1-1, the V gene TRBV21-1; the table's D call of TRBD1 was not tested on the DNA. TRBV21-1 is noted as a pseudogene. The CDR3 has 13 amino acids. The CDR3 sequence: CASSPDSGQWAFF. The DNA of the CDR3 is TGTGCCAGCAGCCCTGATAGTGGGCAGTGGGCTTTCTTT.

V gene TRBV4-3 combines with J gene TRBJ2-3, with D unresolved. Germline V CDR1 and CDR2: LGHNA, YSLEER. The CDR3 length is 15 residues. V was cut by 3 bases and J by 0 bases, with 10 bases left in between. The CDR3 protein is CASSQRSASTDTQYF. Here the CDR3 DNA reads TGCGCCAGCAGCCAGCGGTCTGCCAGCACAGATACGCAGTATTTT.

The chain has TRBV6-5 and TRBJ1-2; D might be TRBD1 (6 bases). Trimming cost V 6 bases and J 3 bases, with 11 bases left between them. CDR1 is MNHEY and CDR2 is SVGAGI in the germline V gene. CDR3 length equals 13 residues. DNA of the CDR3: TGTGCCAGCAGAAAAGGGGGATACTATGGCTACACCTTC. Translating it yields CASRKGGYYGYTF.

CDR3 residues: CASSSRGIPYGYTF. CDR3 bases: TGTGCCAGCAGCTCCCGCGGCATCCCCTATGGCTACACCTTC. The chain uses TRBV28 and TRBJ1-2; no clear D gene. V was cut by 6 bases and J by 4 bases, with 15 bases left in between. The length of the CDR3 is 14 residues. CDR1 is MDHEN, CDR2 SYDVKM, per germline.

This clone has a handful of counts. This chain uses TRBV12-3 or TRBV12-4 with TRBJ1-2; TRBD1 agrees at 7 bases. This CDR3 region has 13 residues. J lost 3 bases, V lost 5 bases, and 3 bases had no gene match. The CDR3 spells CASSKGADYGYTF. The CDR3 DNA sequence: TGTGCCAGCAGTAAGGGGGCTGACTATGGCTACACCTTC.

The chain uses TRBV9 and TRBJ1-4, with 7 bases aligning to TRBD1. The V segment lost 4 bases and the J segment 8 bases; nucleotides outside the gene matches: 8. Germline V gives CDR1 SGDLS, CDR2 YYNGEE. The CDR3 totals 14 residues. The CDR3 sequence: CASSYRGQGEKLFF. The CDR3 DNA reads as TGTGCCAGCAGCTACAGGGGCCAGGGGGAAAAACTGTTTTTT.